This T cell receptor (beta chain) comes out of a study of blood T cell repertoires in COVID-19. Study in general: Samples taken during acute and convalescent COVID-19 were collected in the United States, Italy and Spain. Sources were T cells, B-cell-depleted T cells, or PBMCs; the material itself was cDNA or gDNA.

In the original processing: From reference gene primer amplification, estimates of nucleated cell counts were derived. TCRdb keeps only in-frame clones here, not all; method: immunoSEQ multiplex PCR. The DNA was the basis for D and trimming; V, J and clone size are from that table. The sample has about 36,000 clones, about nine tenths seen once. Germline-derived CDR1 and CDR2 are SEHNR and FQNEAQ (reference sequence). There are 13 residues in the CDR3. Trimming cost V 3 bases and J 2 bases, with 7 bases left between them. What was sequenced was peripheral blood. This clonotype was obtained from a human donor in a cohort sampled during active COVID-19. The chain links TRBV7-9 to TRBJ1-2; D is unclear. CDR3 DNA: TGTGCCAGCAGCTTTGGGGAGAACTATGGCTACACCTTC. This gives the protein CASSFGENYGYTF.